This T cell receptor beta chain was found in a study of Ad26.COV2.S vaccination and SARS-CoV-2 variants. Produced via immunoSEQ multiplex PCR; TCRdb's table is partial and in-frame only. Here the sample spans roughly 100,000 clones, around three quarters being singletons. The CDR3 has 15 residues. V gave up 4 bases and J gave up 4 bases; unmatched junction bases: 4. The germline CDR1 and CDR2 sequences are SGHRS and YFSETQ. The source material was peripheral blood, sampled after recovery from COVID-19. The chain combines TRBV5-1 with TRBJ2-3; 12 bases agree with TRBD2. The clonotype originates from a human donor who had recovered from COVID-19. The CDR3 DNA sequence: TGCGCCAGCAGCATTGCTAGCGGGGGGGCAGATACGCAGTATTTT. This gives the protein CASSIASGGADTQYF. Full variable domain (rest looked up from reference TRBV5-1 and TRBJ2-3): KAGVTQTPRYLIKTRGQQVTLSCSPISGHRSVSWYQQTPGQGLQFLFEYFSETQRNKGNFPGRFSGRQFSNSRSEMNVSTLELGDSALYLCASSIASGGADTQYFGPGTRLTVL.